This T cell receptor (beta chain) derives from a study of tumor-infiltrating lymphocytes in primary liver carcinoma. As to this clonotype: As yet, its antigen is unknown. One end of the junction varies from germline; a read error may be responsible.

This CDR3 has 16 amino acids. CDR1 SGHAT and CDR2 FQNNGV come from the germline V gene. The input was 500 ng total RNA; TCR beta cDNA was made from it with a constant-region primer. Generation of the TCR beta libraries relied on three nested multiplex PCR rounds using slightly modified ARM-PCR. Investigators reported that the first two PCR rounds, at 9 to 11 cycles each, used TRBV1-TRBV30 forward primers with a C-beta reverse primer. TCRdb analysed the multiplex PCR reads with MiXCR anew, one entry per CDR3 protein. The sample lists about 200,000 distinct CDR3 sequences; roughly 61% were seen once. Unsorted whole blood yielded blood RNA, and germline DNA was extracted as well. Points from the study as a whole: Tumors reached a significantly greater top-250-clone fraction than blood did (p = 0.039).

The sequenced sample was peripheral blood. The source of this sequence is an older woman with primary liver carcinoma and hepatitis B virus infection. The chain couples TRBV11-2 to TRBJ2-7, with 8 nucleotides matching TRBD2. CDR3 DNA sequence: TGTGCCAGCAGCTACGGCGGGAGGACCTCGGAATGCGAGCAGCACTTC. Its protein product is CASSYGGRTSECEQHF.